The clone carrying this T cell receptor beta chain has more than one count but fewer than ten. Its antigen is still unknown. These data belong to a study of blood T cells in healthy people across ages. Study findings and constraints: The lack of PBMC sorting stopped any conclusive naive versus antigen-experienced comparison.

The CDR3 is made up of 13 amino acids. From germline, CDR1 is SNHLY and CDR2 FYNNEI. The V end was cut by 8 bases, the J end by 2 bases, with 9 bases between. PBMCs, at least 6 million per sample, were isolated. A J-beta primer mix and a sample-barcoded 5' primer were used in a second PCR of about 7 to 12 cycles. Through a template-switch adaptor with 12 random nucleotides, each cDNA molecule received a tag. No fewer than 2.5 million CDR3-containing paired-end reads came from each sample. TCRdb re-derived calls from the 5' RACE reads in MiXCR, one entry per CDR3 protein. The data contain more than 500,000 distinct CDR3 sequences, approximately 27% of them singletons.

The chain links TRBV2 to TRBJ1-4; no firm D call. Specimen: blood. The receptor was isolated from a woman between 70 and 85 years old in good health. Here the CDR3 reads CASGQETNEKLFF. CDR3 DNA sequence: TGTGCCAGCGGGCAGGAGACTAATGAAAAACTGTTTTTT.